This T cell receptor (beta chain) came from a study of shared clonotypes between healthy human individuals. As for the study in general: Each donor's CD8 memory used one plate, CD8 naive two, each CD4 subset three.

Donors had no recently reported acute infections or vaccinations and were HIV-negative. This table comes from immunoSEQ multiplex PCR, and its TCRdb copy is limited to in-frame clones, with some not included. This sample carries around 2.5 million clones, 80% to 95% of them seen once, and the ten largest clones take approximately 0.35%. CDR3 length: 14 residues. Trimming removed 2 bases at V and 2 bases at J, with 11 bases between. Germline CDR1 and CDR2: SGHRS and YFSETQ. This chain uses TRBV5-1 with TRBJ2-7; the D gene is possibly TRBD1 (5 bases). The clonotype originates from a man aged 18 to 30 in good health. Some clones in this sample may be carry-over from other donors' samples. The sequencing input was naive CD4+ T cells from PBMCs. Subset given: CD45RA+ positively selected. The CDR3 here is CASSFTGPTYEQYF. The CDR3 DNA reads as TGCGCCAGCAGCTTTACAGGCCCCACCTACGAGCAGTACTTC.